These 10 T cell receptor beta chains were sequenced from one sample in a study of T cell repertoires in cytomegalovirus infection. No antigen has been assigned to these receptors. MiXCR was run by TCRdb on the reads, yielding one entry per CDR3 protein. There are approximately 600,000 distinct CDR3 sequences in the sample; roughly 42% occur only once, and 40% to 60% lies in the top ten. The material sequenced was cultured PBMCs, taken from culture after CMV antigen stimulation. Receptors were obtained from a human donor in good health (CMV status not recorded). Some clones in this sample may be carry-over from other donors' samples.

This chain's CDR3 is CASRGVAGVQETQYF. The CDR3 DNA is TGTGCCAGCAGAGGGGTAGCGGGGGTCCAAGAGACCCAGTACTTC. The rearrangement joins TRBV6-1 to TRBJ2-5; 9 bases agree with TRBD2. The V segment lost 6 bases and the J segment 1 base; nucleotides outside the gene matches: 6. This CDR3 has 15 residues. Germline V CDR1 and CDR2: MNHNS, SASEGT.

This clonotype was seen more than once but under ten times. The chain has TRBV28 and TRBJ2-1; 14 nucleotides line up with TRBD2. V trimming: 8 bases; J trimming: 7 bases; junction bases outside the gene matches: 4. The length of the CDR3 is 14 residues. From germline, CDR1 is MDHEN and CDR2 SYDVKM. CDR3 coding DNA: TGTGCCAGCCGACTAGCGGGGGGGCAAAATGAGCAGTTCTTC. This encodes CASRLAGGQNEQFF.

The chain joins TRBV7-9 to TRBJ2-5; no reliable D call. The CDR3 consists of 15 residues. V was cut by 1 base and J by 5 bases, with 14 bases left in between. CDR1 is SEHNR and CDR2 is FQNEAQ in the germline V gene (reference sequence). The CDR3 loop is CASSLVSTHVETQYF. The CDR3 DNA reads TGTGCCAGCAGCTTAGTATCGACTCATGTTGAGACCCAGTACTTC.

The chain joins TRBV6-2 or TRBV6-3 to TRBJ2-1, with a tentative D call TRBD2 (6 bases). The V end was cut by 0 bases, the J end by 7 bases, with 22 bases between. This CDR3 is 18 amino acids long. Germline V lookup: CDR1 MNHEY, CDR2 SVGEGT. The DNA of the CDR3 is TGTGCCAGCAGTTACTCGGCGGCCGGGAGAGCCCCCCCGAATGAGCAGTTCTTC. It translates to CASSYSAAGRAPPNEQFF.

The chain links TRBV6-8 to TRBJ1-1, with D unresolved. The ends were cut back, 4 bases at V and 1 base at J, with 16 bases in the middle. The CDR3 is 16 amino acids. CDR1 is MNHGY and CDR2 is SAAAGT in the germline V gene. The CDR3 coding sequence is TGTGCCAGCAGTTTAGACCGCCGGGGATGGAACACTGAAGCTTTCTTT. It specifies CASSLDRRGWNTEAFF.

The chain recombines TRBV9 with TRBJ2-3, with 7 bases that match TRBD2. CDR3 length equals 17 residues. The V gene's germline CDR1 is SGDLS and CDR2 YYNGEE. The J segment lost 1 base and the V segment lost 0 bases, leaving 8 bases of the junction unmatched. The CDR3 loop is CASSVAFAGAGTDTQYF. In nucleotides, the CDR3 is TGTGCCAGCAGCGTAGCTTTTGCGGGAGCGGGCACAGATACGCAGTATTTT. Based on the CDR3 plus reference TRBV9 and TRBJ2-3, the full variable domain is DSGVTQTPKHLITATGQRVTLRCSPRSGDLSVYWYQQSLDQGLQFLIQYYNGEERAKGNILERFSAQQFPDLHSELNLSSLELGDSALYFCASSVAFAGAGTDTQYFGPGTRLTVL.

The table lists this clonotype with a few counts. V is TRBV6-1 and J is TRBJ2-3; 7 bases agree with TRBD1. The ends lost 6 bases at V and 9 bases at J; junction bases unmatched: 21. This CDR3 is 17 amino acids long. From germline, CDR1 is MNHNS and CDR2 SASEGT. CDR3 nucleotide sequence: TGTGCCAGCAGGGCCTCGAGGACAGGCAGCCGCACAGGGACGCAGTATTTT. This encodes CASRASRTGSRTGTQYF.

The chain recombines TRBV20-1 with TRBJ2-4; D perhaps matches TRBD2 (6 bases). The CDR3 is 11 residues long. V was cut by 4 bases and J by 12 bases, with 13 bases left in between. CDR1 DFQATT and CDR2 SNEGSKA come from the germline V gene (reference sequence). DNA for the CDR3: TGCAGTGCTACCCAGGGAGGATCTCAGTACTTC. Translating gives CSATQGGSQYF.

The chain employs TRBV28 and TRBJ2-5, with 9 bases fitting TRBD2. The CDR3 extends over 14 amino acids. CDR1 MDHEN and CDR2 SYDVKM come from the germline V gene. The V and J ends lost 6 bases and 4 bases, in that order; junction bases with no gene match: 6. This CDR3 reads CASRLAGTPETQYF. In DNA, the CDR3 is TGTGCCAGCAGGCTAGCGGGGACGCCAGAGACCCAGTACTTC.

The rearrangement joins TRBV5-1 to TRBJ1-2; TRBD1 is a possible D gene (6 bases). The CDR3 spans 15 residues. Germline V gives CDR1 SGHRS, CDR2 YFSETQ. Trimming removed 0 bases from V and 3 bases from J, with 12 bases in between. CDR3 nucleotide sequence: TGCGCCAGCAGCTTGGATAGTCGACAGGACTATGGCTACACCTTC. This encodes CASSLDSRQDYGYTF. Full variable domain (outside the CDR3, taken from reference TRBV5-1 and TRBJ1-2): KAGVTQTPRYLIKTRGQQVTLSCSPISGHRSVSWYQQTPGQGLQFLFEYFSETQRNKGNFPGRFSGRQFSNSRSEMNVSTLELGDSALYLCASSLDSRQDYGYTFGSGTRLTVV.